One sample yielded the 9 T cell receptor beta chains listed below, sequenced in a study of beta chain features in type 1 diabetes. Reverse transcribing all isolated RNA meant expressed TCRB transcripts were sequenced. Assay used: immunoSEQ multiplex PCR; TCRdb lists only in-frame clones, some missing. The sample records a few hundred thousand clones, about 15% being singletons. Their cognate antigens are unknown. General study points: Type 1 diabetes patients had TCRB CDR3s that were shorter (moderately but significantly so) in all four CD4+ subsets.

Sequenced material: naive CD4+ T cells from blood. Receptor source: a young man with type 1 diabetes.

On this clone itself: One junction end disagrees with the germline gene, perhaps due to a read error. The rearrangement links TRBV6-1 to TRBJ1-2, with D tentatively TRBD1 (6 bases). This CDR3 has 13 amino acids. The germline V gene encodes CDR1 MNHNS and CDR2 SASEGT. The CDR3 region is CASRPGQVHGYTF. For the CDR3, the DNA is TGTGCCAGCAGACCGGGACAAGTTCATGGGTACACCTTC.

The DNA for the CDR3 is TGTGCCAGCAGTGCGGAACAGGGCAACTACGAGCAGTACTTC. Translation: CASSAEQGNYEQYF. The chain joins TRBV2 to TRBJ2-7; the D gene is possibly TRBD1 (6 bases). CDR3 length equals 14 residues. Per the germline V gene, CDR1 is SNHLY and CDR2 is FYNNEI. Trimming pared 4 bases from V and 3 bases from J, leaving 13 bases between. Full variable domain (remainder filled in from reference TRBV2 and TRBJ2-7): EPEVTQTPSHQVTQMGQEVILRCVPISNHLYFYWYRQILGQKVEFLVSFYNNEISEKSEIFDDQFSVERPDGSNFTLKIRSTKLEDSAMYFCASSAEQGNYEQYFGPGTRLTVT.

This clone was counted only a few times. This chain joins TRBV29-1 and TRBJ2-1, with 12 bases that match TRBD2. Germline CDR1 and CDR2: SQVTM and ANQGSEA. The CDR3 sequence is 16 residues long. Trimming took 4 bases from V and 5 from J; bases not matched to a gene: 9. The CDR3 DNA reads TGCAGCGTTGGGACTGGACTAGCGGGGCTGAACAATGAGCAGTTCTTC. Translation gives CSVGTGLAGLNNEQFF.

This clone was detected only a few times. The CDR3 sequence is CASSSGQGAGNTIYF. The CDR3 bases are TGTGCCAGCAGCTCAGGACAGGGGGCTGGAAACACCATATATTTT. The gene calls are TRBV7-8 and TRBJ1-3; TRBD1 matches 10 bases. V lost 4 bases to trimming and J lost 2 bases; unmatched junction nucleotides: 2. CDR1 is SGHVS and CDR2 is FQNEAQ in the germline V gene. CDR3 length: 15 residues.

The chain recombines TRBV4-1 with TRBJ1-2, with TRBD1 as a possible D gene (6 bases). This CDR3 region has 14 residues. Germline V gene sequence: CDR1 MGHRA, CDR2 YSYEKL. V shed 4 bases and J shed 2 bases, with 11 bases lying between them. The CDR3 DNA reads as TGCGCCAGCAGCCCGACAGGAACCAACTATGGCTACACCTTC. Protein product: CASSPTGTNYGYTF.

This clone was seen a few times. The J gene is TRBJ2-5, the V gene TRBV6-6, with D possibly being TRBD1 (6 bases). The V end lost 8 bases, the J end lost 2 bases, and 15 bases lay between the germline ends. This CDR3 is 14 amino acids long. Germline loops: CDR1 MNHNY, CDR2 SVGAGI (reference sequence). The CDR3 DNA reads TGTGCCAGCGGTTCGGGACACACTCAAGAGACCCAGTACTTC. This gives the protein CASGSGHTQETQYF.

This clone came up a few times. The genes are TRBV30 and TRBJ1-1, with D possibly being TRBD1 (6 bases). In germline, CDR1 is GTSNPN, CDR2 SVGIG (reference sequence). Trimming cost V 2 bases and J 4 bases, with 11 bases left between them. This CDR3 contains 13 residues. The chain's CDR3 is CAWSQARGTEAFF. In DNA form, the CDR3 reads TGTGCCTGGAGTCAAGCCAGGGGCACTGAAGCTTTCTTT.

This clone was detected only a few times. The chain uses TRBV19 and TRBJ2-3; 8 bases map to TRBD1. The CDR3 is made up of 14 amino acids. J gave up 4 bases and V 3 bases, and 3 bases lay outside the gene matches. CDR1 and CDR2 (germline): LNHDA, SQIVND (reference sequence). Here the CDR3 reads CASSIRGQSDTQYF. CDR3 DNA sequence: TGTGCCAGTAGTATCAGGGGGCAGTCAGATACGCAGTATTTT.

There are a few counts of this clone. In nucleotides, the CDR3 is TGTGCCAGCAGCTTAGGTAGCGGGGTTTACAATGAGCAGTTCTTC. This sequence encodes CASSLGSGVYNEQFF. The chain uses TRBV7-9 and TRBJ2-1; TRBD2 matches 8 bases. J was trimmed by 4 bases and V by 1 base; bases with no gene match: 3. CDR1 SEHNR and CDR2 FQNEAQ come from the germline V gene (reference sequence). The CDR3 totals 15 residues.